A single sample is the source of the 26 T cell receptor beta chains below, sequenced in a study of shared clonotypes between healthy human individuals. The naive CD8 fraction comprised CD45RO-negative cells positively selected for CCR7 and excluded terminally differentiated effector memory CD45RA+ cells. Profiling relied on immunoSEQ multiplex PCR, and the TCRdb table lists in-frame clones only, not all of them. The repertoire holds about 2.1 million clones, with approximately 94% as singletons. The specimen sequenced was naive CD8+ T cells from PBMCs. These TCRs come from a young man in good health. Some clones in this sample may be carry-over from other donors' samples.

The J gene is TRBJ1-2, the V gene TRBV27, with 7 bases identical to TRBD1. Trimming removed 5 bases from V and 2 bases from J; junction bases left unmatched: 11. CDR1 MNHEY and CDR2 SMNVEV come from the germline V gene (reference sequence). CDR3 length: 16 residues. CDR3 bases: TGTGCCAGCAGTCCGAATAAGGGACAGATAAACTATGGCTACACCTTC. It is translated as CASSPNKGQINYGYTF.

This rearrangement joins TRBV2 to TRBJ2-7; no reliable D call. Germline V gene data show CDR1 as SNHLY and CDR2 as FYNNEI. This CDR3 contains 14 residues. The V end was cut by 3 bases, the J end by 0 bases, with 9 bases between. CDR3 sequence reads: CASSDAGRSYEQYF. For the CDR3, the DNA is TGTGCCAGCAGTGATGCAGGCCGCTCCTACGAGCAGTACTTC. The variable domain in full, with the rest retrieved from reference TRBV2 and TRBJ2-7, is EPEVTQTPSHQVTQMGQEVILRCVPISNHLYFYWYRQILGQKVEFLVSFYNNEISEKSEIFDDQFSVERPDGSNFTLKIRSTKLEDSAMYFCASSDAGRSYEQYFGPGTRLTVT.

The gene calls are TRBV28 and TRBJ2-7; 7 bases agree with TRBD2. CDR3 size: 18 residues. Looked up from germline, CDR1 is MDHEN and CDR2 is SYDVKM. With V trimmed by 1 base and J by 3 bases, 15 bases remained unmatched. The CDR3 reads CASSLFEETLAEDYEQYF. The CDR3 DNA follows: TGTGCCAGCAGTTTATTTGAGGAGACCCTAGCGGAAGACTACGAGCAGTACTTC.

The gene calls are TRBV10-3 and TRBJ2-1, with 9 bases aligning to TRBD1. The CDR3 covers 14 residues. Germline lookup yields CDR1 ENHRY and CDR2 SYGVKD. V dropped 4 bases and J dropped 8; count of bases not matched to a gene: 6. CDR3 in amino acids: CAISAGTGLHEQFF. In nucleotides, the CDR3 is TGTGCCATCAGTGCAGGGACAGGGCTCCATGAGCAGTTCTTC.

This chain links TRBV9 with TRBJ2-1; the D gene is possibly TRBD2 (6 bases). This CDR3 region has 13 residues. The V and J ends lost 0 bases and 11 bases respectively, with 12 bases between them. Germline-derived CDR1 and CDR2 are SGDLS and YYNGEE. The DNA for the CDR3 is TGTGCCAGCAGCGTAGGGGCGGAGGGAAAGCAGTTCTTC. This codes for CASSVGAEGKQFF.

The chain couples TRBV11-2 to TRBJ2-5; 7 bases map to TRBD1. Trimming removed 3 bases from V and 5 bases from J; junction bases left unmatched: 18. Germline assignment: CDR1 SGHAT and CDR2 FQNNGV. The CDR3 runs to 18 residues. The CDR3 protein is CASSLRQFRGGKMETQYF. The DNA of the CDR3 is TGTGCCAGCAGCTTGCGACAGTTCAGAGGGGGCAAAATGGAGACCCAGTACTTC.

This chain uses TRBV2 with TRBJ2-7; D not resolved. The CDR3 extends over 13 amino acids. Germline V gene lookup returns CDR1 SNHLY and CDR2 FYNNEI. V dropped 5 bases and J dropped 6 bases, with 14 bases sitting between them. Written as DNA, the CDR3 is TGTGCCAGCAGTCAGCCGTTCCTGGGCGAGCAGTACTTC. This translates into CASSQPFLGEQYF.

Worth noting for this clone: Other DNA sequences within the sample encode an identical CDR3. The rearrangement joins TRBV27 to TRBJ2-3; tentatively, D is TRBD1 (5 bases). Germline assignment: CDR1 MNHEY and CDR2 SMNVEV (reference sequence). The CDR3 is 14 amino acids. V was clipped by 3 bases and J by 4 bases, with 11 bases between them. CDR3 in amino acids: CASSLGRVPDTQYF. CDR3 in DNA: TGTGCCAGCAGTTTGGGCAGGGTCCCAGATACGCAGTATTTT.

The CDR3: CASSLLGTPYNEQFF. The CDR3 DNA reads as TGTGCCAGCAGCCTACTGGGGACACCCTACAATGAGCAGTTCTTC. The chain joins TRBV11-3 to TRBJ2-1; D might be TRBD1 (6 bases). Germline loops: CDR1 SGHNT, CDR2 YENEEA. Between the trimmed V and J ends, which lost 5 bases and 2 bases, there was a span of 13 bases. This CDR3 is 15 amino acids long. The full variable domain, rest sourced from reference TRBV11-3 and TRBJ2-1, is EAGVVQSPRYKIIEKKQPVAFWCNPISGHNTLYWYLQNLGQGPELLIRYENEEAVDDSQLPKDRFSAERLKGVDSTLKIQPAELGDSAVYLCASSLLGTPYNEQFFGPGTRLTVL.

The genes are TRBV5-6 and TRBJ2-2; D ambiguous. The CDR3 length is 13 residues. CDR1 is SGHDT, CDR2 YYEEEE, per germline. Trimming took off 3 bases at V and 9 bases at J, with 12 bases between the two ends. This CDR3 is CASSSHRLRELFF. The CDR3 DNA follows: TGTGCCAGCAGCTCACATCGGCTCAGGGAGCTGTTTTTT.

V usage is TRBV18 and J usage is TRBJ2-6, with 10 bases identical to TRBD2. Germline CDR1 KGHSH, CDR2 LQKENI. The ends lost 5 bases at V and 0 bases at J; junction bases unmatched: 7. CDR3 length: 18 residues. The CDR3 DNA sequence: TGTGCCAGCTCAGACACTAGCGGGGCCATCTCTGGGGCCAACGTCCTGACTTTC. Its translation is CASSDTSGAISGANVLTF. The whole variable domain, filled in from reference TRBV18 and TRBJ2-6, reads NAGVMQNPRHLVRRRGQEARLRCSPMKGHSHVYWYRQLPEEGLKFMVYLQKENIIDESGMPKERFSAEFPKEGPSILRIQQVVRGDSAAYFCASSDTSGAISGANVLTFGAGSRLTVL.

This clone was seen just once. The V call is TRBV9, the J call TRBJ2-1; 7 positions match TRBD1. The length of the CDR3 is 15 residues. Per the germline V gene, CDR1 is SGDLS and CDR2 is YYNGEE. V gave up 3 bases and J gave up 4 bases; unmatched junction bases: 7. In DNA, the CDR3 is TGTGCCAGCAGCGCGTCTGGGACAGTTTACAATGAGCAGTTCTTC. Amino acid sequence: CASSASGTVYNEQFF.

The V call is TRBV29-1, the J call TRBJ1-2; D gene ambiguous. Germline assignment: CDR1 SQVTM and CDR2 ANQGSEA. The CDR3 spans 12 residues. Between the trimmed V and J ends, which lost 0 bases and 6 bases, there was a span of 8 bases. The CDR3 DNA reads as TGCAGCGTTGAAGATCTGTATGATGGCTACACCTTC. Its protein product is CSVEDLYDGYTF.

The chain joins TRBV9 to TRBJ2-1; a possible D gene is TRBD1 (5 bases). Germline assignment: CDR1 SGDLS and CDR2 YYNGEE. This CDR3 has 16 residues. V gave up 4 bases and J gave up 2 bases, with 16 bases separating them. CDR3 in DNA: TGTGCCAGCAGCCCCGCCGCAGGGATCCCCTACAATGAGCAGTTCTTC. Translation gives CASSPAAGIPYNEQFF.

The rearrangement uses TRBV18 and TRBJ2-7; TRBD2 agrees at 10 bases. Trimming cost V 3 bases and J 4 bases; bases outside gene matches: 18. CDR3 length: 19 amino acids. CDR1 and CDR2 (germline): KGHSH, LQKENI. In DNA form, the CDR3 reads TGTGCCAGCTCACCTGGATCAGTAGCGGGAGGTTTTATCACGTACGAGCAGTACTTC. This sequence encodes CASSPGSVAGGFITYEQYF.

Comment on this clone: Different DNA sequences within this sample yield the same CDR3. This chain connects TRBV4-1 to TRBJ1-1, with D uncertain. The CDR3 contains 13 residues. Germline lookup yields CDR1 MGHRA and CDR2 YSYEKL. The V gene lost 0 bases and the J gene lost 5 bases, with 7 bases spanning the gap. The CDR3 sequence: CASSQDWETEAFF. CDR3 nucleotide sequence: TGCGCCAGCAGCCAAGATTGGGAAACTGAAGCTTTCTTT.

This sequence joins TRBV5-1 and TRBJ2-6; 9 nucleotides align to TRBD1. Looked up from germline, CDR1 is SGHRS and CDR2 is YFSETQ. Trimming cost V 0 bases and J 0 bases; bases outside gene matches: 1. This CDR3 has 17 amino acids. The CDR3, as DNA: TGCGCCAGCAGCTTGGGGGACAGGGTCTCTGGGGCCAACGTCCTGACTTTC. Encoded protein: CASSLGDRVSGANVLTF.

This clone came up once. J is TRBJ2-2 and V is TRBV6-5; the D gene could be TRBD1 or TRBD2 (5 bases each). Germline V gene lookup returns CDR1 MNHEY and CDR2 SVGAGI. The CDR3 extends over 15 amino acids. V was pared by 6 bases and J by 4 bases, with 15 bases between. The CDR3 DNA reads as TGTGCCAGCAGCACCCGGGACCACGCCACCGGGGAGCTGTTTTTT. Its translation is CASSTRDHATGELFF.

CDR3 in amino acids: CASSVGFRDISTNEKLFF. CDR3 in DNA: TGTGCCAGCAGCGTAGGGTTCCGGGACATCTCAACTAATGAAAAACTGTTTTTT. The genes are TRBV9 and TRBJ1-4; D may be TRBD1 (6 bases). The CDR3 spans 18 residues. V dropped 0 bases and J dropped 0 bases, with 15 bases sitting between them. The germline gives CDR1 SGDLS, CDR2 YYNGEE.

The chain combines TRBV5-3 with TRBJ2-1, with 9 bases fitting TRBD2. TRBV5-3 is flagged as an ORF with uncertain function. The CDR3 is made up of 17 amino acids. V was clipped by 4 bases and J by 7 bases; unmatched bases: 15. This chain's CDR3 is CARSQTSGSPSRNEQFF. CDR3 sequence (DNA): TGTGCCAGAAGCCAGACTAGCGGATCCCCCTCGAGGAATGAGCAGTTCTTC.

The chain carries TRBV7-9 and TRBJ2-1; 9 bases are shared with TRBD2. The trim removed 2 bases at V and 7 bases at J, leaving 15 bases unmatched. CDR1 is SEHNR and CDR2 is FQNEAQ in the germline V gene (reference sequence). This CDR3 comprises 18 residues. CDR3 loop: CASSLYIAGASSGNEQFF. CDR3 DNA sequence: TGTGCCAGCAGCTTATACATAGCGGGAGCCTCCTCGGGAAATGAGCAGTTCTTC.

In this sample, this clone turned up once. This chain links TRBV7-8 with TRBJ2-7, with TRBD2 matching over 9 bases. Germline V gene lookup returns CDR1 SGHVS and CDR2 FQNEAQ. V was pared by 5 bases and J by 6 bases, with 17 bases of the junction left unmatched. The CDR3 is made up of 17 amino acids. CDR3 protein: CASSVLPGLATDREQYF. The CDR3 bases are TGTGCCAGCAGCGTTTTACCGGGACTAGCAACGGATCGCGAGCAGTACTTC.

This clone turned up a few times. This chain links TRBV5-6 with TRBJ1-1; 7 nucleotides align to TRBD1. CDR1 is SGHDT and CDR2 is YYEEEE in the germline V gene. V gave up 2 bases and J gave up 7 bases; unmatched junction bases: 11. The CDR3 covers 15 residues. The CDR3 here is CASSLPYGGDSEAFF. The CDR3 DNA follows: TGTGCCAGCAGCTTACCCTATGGGGGGGACAGTGAAGCTTTCTTT.

The chain uses TRBV28 and TRBJ2-7, with D possibly being TRBD1 (6 bases). This CDR3 comprises 16 residues. V was cut by 3 bases and J by 4 bases, with 19 bases left in between. From germline, CDR1 is MDHEN and CDR2 SYDVKM. The CDR3 sequence is CASSFAQGQGIYEQYF. CDR3 coding DNA: TGTGCCAGCAGTTTCGCCCAAGGGCAGGGGATATACGAGCAGTACTTC.

The CDR3 region is CASSQAGINGQWGYTF. In DNA form, the CDR3 reads TGCGCCAGCAGCCAAGCTGGGATAAACGGGCAGTGGGGCTACACCTTC. The chain combines TRBV4-1 with TRBJ1-2; D uncertain. Germline CDR1 reads MGHRA; CDR2 reads YSYEKL. The V end was cut by 1 base, the J end by 8 bases, with 20 bases between. The CDR3 has 16 amino acids.

The genes are TRBV19 and TRBJ2-7, with a tentative D call TRBD1 (6 bases). Germline V gene data show CDR1 as LNHDA and CDR2 as SQIVND (reference sequence). CDR3 size: 14 residues. V was clipped by 5 bases and J by 3 bases, with 14 bases between them. The CDR3 DNA reads as TGTGCCAGTAGTCACCGGGACACCTACTACGAGCAGTACTTC. Encoded protein: CASSHRDTYYEQYF. Drawing the rest from reference TRBV19 and TRBJ2-7, the complete variable domain is DGGITQSPKYLFRKEGQNVTLSCEQNLNHDAMYWYRQDPGQGLRLIYYSQIVNDFQKGDIAEGYSVSREKKESFPLTVTSAQKNPTAFYLCASSHRDTYYEQYFGPGTRLTVT.